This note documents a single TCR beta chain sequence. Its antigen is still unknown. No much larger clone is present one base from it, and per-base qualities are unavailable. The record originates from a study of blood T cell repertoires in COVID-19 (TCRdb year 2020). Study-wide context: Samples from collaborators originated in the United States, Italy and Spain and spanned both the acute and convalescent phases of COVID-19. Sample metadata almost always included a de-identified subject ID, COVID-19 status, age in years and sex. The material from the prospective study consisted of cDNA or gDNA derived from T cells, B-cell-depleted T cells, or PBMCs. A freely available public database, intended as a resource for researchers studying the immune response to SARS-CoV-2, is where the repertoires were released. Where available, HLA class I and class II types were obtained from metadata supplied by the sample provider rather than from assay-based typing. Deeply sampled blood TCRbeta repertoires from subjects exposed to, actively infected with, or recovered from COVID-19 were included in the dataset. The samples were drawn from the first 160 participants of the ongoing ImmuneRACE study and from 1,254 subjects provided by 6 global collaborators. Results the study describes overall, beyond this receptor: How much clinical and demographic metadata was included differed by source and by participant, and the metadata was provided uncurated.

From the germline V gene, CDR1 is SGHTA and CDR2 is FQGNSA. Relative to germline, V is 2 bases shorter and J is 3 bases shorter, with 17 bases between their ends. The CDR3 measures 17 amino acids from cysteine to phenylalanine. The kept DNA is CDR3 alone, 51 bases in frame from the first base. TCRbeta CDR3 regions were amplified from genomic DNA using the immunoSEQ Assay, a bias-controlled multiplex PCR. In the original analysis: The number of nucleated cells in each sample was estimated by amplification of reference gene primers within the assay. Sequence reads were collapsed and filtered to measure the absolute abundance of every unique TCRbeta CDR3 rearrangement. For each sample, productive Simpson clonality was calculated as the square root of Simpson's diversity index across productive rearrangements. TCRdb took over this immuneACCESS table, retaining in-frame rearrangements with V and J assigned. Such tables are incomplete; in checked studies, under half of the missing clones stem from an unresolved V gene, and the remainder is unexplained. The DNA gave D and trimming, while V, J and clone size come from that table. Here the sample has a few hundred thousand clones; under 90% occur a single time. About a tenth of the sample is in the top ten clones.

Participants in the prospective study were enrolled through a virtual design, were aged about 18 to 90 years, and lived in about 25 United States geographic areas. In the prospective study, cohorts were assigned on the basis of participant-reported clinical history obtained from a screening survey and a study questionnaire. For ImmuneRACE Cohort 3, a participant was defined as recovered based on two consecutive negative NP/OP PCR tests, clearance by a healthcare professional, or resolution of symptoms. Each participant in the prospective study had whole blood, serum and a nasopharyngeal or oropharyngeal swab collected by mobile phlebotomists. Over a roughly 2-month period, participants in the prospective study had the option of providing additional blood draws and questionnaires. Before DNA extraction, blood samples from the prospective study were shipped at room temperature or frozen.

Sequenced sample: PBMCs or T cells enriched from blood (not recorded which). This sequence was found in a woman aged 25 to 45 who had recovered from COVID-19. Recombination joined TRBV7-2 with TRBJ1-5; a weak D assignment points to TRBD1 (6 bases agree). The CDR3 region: CASSLRSWTDFNQPQHF. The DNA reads TGTGCCAGCAGCTTAAGGTCATGGACAGACTTCAATCAGCCCCAGCATTTT.